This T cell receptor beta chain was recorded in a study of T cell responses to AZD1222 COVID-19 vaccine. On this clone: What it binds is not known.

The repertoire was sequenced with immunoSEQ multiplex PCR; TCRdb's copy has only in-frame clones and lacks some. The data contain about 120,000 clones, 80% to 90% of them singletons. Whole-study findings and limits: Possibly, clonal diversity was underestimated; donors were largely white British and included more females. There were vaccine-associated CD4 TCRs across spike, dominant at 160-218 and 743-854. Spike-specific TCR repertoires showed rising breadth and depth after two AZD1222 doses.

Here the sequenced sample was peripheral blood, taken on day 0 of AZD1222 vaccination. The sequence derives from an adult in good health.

The CDR3 region has the DNA TGTGCCAGTAGGCAAGCGACAGGGAAAAACATTCAGTACTTC. Amino acids: CASRQATGKNIQYF. The chain uses TRBV19 and TRBJ2-4; TRBD1 aligns across 7 bases. The CDR3 is 14 amino acids. The germline gives CDR1 LNHDA, CDR2 SQIVND (reference sequence). V dropped 6 bases and J dropped 4; count of bases not matched to a gene: 6. Together with reference TRBV19 and TRBJ2-4, the CDR3 gives the full variable domain: DGGITQSPKYLFRKEGQNVTLSCEQNLNHDAMYWYRQDPGQGLRLIYYSQIVNDFQKGDIAEGYSVSREKKESFPLTVTSAQKNPTAFYLCASRQATGKNIQYFGAGTRLSVL.